The clone carrying this T cell receptor beta chain was counted ten times or more. Its target is unknown. An approximately 9.4 ml volume of fresh peripheral blood provided the PBMCs. The data derive from a study of Graves' ophthalmopathy and Graves' hyperthyroidism. Study overall: The collection of peripheral blood took place at initial diagnosis, before any treatment. Findings and caveats of the study: Thyroid clonotypes that were expanded above 0.001 frequency mostly also appeared in blood. Ophthalmopathy was separated from stable hyperthyroidism by a 13-signature model with 87.88% sensitivity and approximately 81% specificity.

V dropped 3 bases and J dropped 3; count of bases not matched to a gene: 4. The CDR3 runs to 14 residues. Germline assignment: CDR1 DFQATT and CDR2 SNEGSKA (reference sequence). RNA served as the template for amplifying TCR beta CDR3 regions. The authors performed first-round RT-PCR with HTBI primers and then a second-round multiplex PCR. One entry per CDR3 protein results from TCRdb running MiXCR on the multiplex PCR reads. The table has about 370,000 distinct CDR3 sequences, approximately 17% seen once; the top ten hold about 2.4%. The specimen sequenced was peripheral blood. The V call is TRBV20-1, the J call TRBJ2-7, with 11 bases lining up with TRBD1. The receptor comes from an adult woman with stable Graves' hyperthyroidism. DNA for the CDR3: TGCAGTGCTAGCGTTGGGACAGGGGGCTACGAGCAGTACTTC. Amino acids: CSASVGTGGYEQYF.